By sample fraction, the clone carrying this TCR beta chain is medium-sized. Generated by immunoSEQ multiplex PCR, the TCRdb table keeps only in-frame clones and is missing some. The data show approximately 230,000 clones, 70% to 90% seen once. These data come from a study of blood T cell repertoires in COVID-19. This CDR3 region has 15 residues. The germline V and J ends were trimmed by 1 base and 3 bases, with 12 bases remaining between them. Germline V lookup: CDR1 SGHVS, CDR2 FQNEAQ. V usage is TRBV7-8 and J usage is TRBJ1-2, with D perhaps matching TRBD1 (5 bases). The sample was peripheral blood. The sequence was obtained from a man aged 18 to 30 with active or convalescent COVID-19. CDR3 residues: CASSLVQGGDYGYTF. The DNA of the CDR3 is TGTGCCAGCAGCTTAGTCCAGGGAGGAGACTATGGCTACACCTTC.